In this sample, the clone carrying this T cell receptor (beta chain) turned up once. The data were obtained in a study of T cells in localized non-small cell lung cancer. TCRdb's copy holds only in-frame clones and misses some; the assay was immunoSEQ multiplex PCR. The sample includes 38,000 or so clones, more than 80% of them seen just once. The CDR3 loop spans 20 amino acids. The ends lost 0 bases at V and 2 bases at J; junction bases unmatched: 13. From germline, CDR1 is GTSNPN and CDR2 SVGIG (reference sequence). V gene TRBV30 combines with J gene TRBJ2-2, with 12 nucleotides matching TRBD2. The sequences come from peripheral blood mononuclear cells, collected before any cancer treatment. The TCR originated in a male donor aged 60 or older with stage II lung adenocarcinoma. The CDR3 is CAWSVLIPSGRAGNTGELFF. In DNA form, the CDR3 reads TGTGCCTGGAGTGTACTTATCCCTAGCGGGAGGGCTGGAAACACCGGGGAGCTGTTTTTT.